Sequencing of this TCR beta chain was carried out in a study of spatial heterogeneity in lung cancer. As for the study in general: Raw sequencing reads included, on average, more than eight appearances of each unique TCR and UMI combination. Findings and limits, study-wide: Blood carried ubiquitous expanded tumor TCRs more at resection than follow-up.

In this sample, this clonotype turned up many times. Its antigen remains unknown. V was clipped by 4 bases and J by 6 bases, with 6 bases between them. The germline gives CDR1 SNHLY, CDR2 FYNNEI. CDR3 length: 12 amino acids. Time point denoted: sample taken at primary tumor resection. One entry per CDR3 protein results from TCRdb running MiXCR on the 5' RACE reads. The data hold 40,000 to 55,000 distinct CDR3 sequences, with approximately 15% observed a single time. V gene TRBV2 combines with J gene TRBJ1-4; no definite D call. The sequences come from PBMCs, collected at surgery. The TCR was taken from a male donor with early-stage non-small cell lung cancer. The CDR3 loop reads CASSGSDEKLFF. The DNA of the CDR3 is TGTGCCAGCAGTGGGTCGGATGAAAAACTGTTTTTT.